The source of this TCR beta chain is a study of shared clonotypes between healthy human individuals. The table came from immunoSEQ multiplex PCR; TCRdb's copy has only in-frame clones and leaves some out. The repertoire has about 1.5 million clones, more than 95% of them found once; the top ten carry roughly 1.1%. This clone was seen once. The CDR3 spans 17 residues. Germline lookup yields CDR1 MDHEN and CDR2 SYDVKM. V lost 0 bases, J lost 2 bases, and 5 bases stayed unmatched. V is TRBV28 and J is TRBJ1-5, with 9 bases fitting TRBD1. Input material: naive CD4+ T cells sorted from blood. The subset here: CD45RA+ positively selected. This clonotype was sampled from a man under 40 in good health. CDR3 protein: CASSLWGGQGRNQPQHF. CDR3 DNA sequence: TGTGCCAGCAGTTTATGGGGGGGACAGGGACGCAATCAGCCCCAGCATTTT. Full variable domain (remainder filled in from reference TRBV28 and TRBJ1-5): DVKVTQSSRYLVKRTGEKVFLECVQDMDHENMFWYRQDPGLGLRLIYFSYDVKMKEKGDIPEGYSVSREKKERFSLILESASTNQTSMYLCASSLWGGQGRNQPQHFGDGTRLSIL.